This TCR beta chain appears in the sequencing data of a study of early T cells in non-severe SARS-CoV-2 infection. V shed 4 bases and J shed 2 bases, with 8 bases lying between them. Looked up from germline, CDR1 is MNHNS and CDR2 is SASEGT. CDR3 length: 13 residues. This clonotype was observed a few times. TCRdb re-called the 5' RACE reads with MiXCR, one entry per CDR3 protein. Here the sample spans 55,000 to 80,000 distinct CDR3 sequences, about 12% being singletons. This receptor was taken from an adult who was a healthcare worker with PCR-confirmed SARS-CoV-2 infection or an uninfected control (not recorded which). The specimen was whole blood, collected at baseline. The rearrangement joins TRBV6-1 to TRBJ2-5; D is unresolved. This CDR3 reads CASSAYFQETQYF. The CDR3 bases are TGTGCCAGCAGTGCCTACTTTCAAGAGACCCAGTACTTC.